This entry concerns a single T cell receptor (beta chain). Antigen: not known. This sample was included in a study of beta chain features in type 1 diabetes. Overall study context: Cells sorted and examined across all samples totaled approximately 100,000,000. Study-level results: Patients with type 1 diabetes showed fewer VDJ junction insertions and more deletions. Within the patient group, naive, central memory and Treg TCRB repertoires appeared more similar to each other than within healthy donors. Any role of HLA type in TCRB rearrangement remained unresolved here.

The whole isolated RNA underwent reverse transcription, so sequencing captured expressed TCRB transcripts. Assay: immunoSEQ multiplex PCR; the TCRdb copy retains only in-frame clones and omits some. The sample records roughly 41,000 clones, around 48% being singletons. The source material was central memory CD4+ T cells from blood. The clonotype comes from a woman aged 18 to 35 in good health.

In DNA, the CDR3 is TGTGCCAGCAGCCAGCGGGACAGGGAAACTTCCGAGCAGTACTTC. Protein: CASSQRDRETSEQYF. The rearrangement links TRBV7-6 to TRBJ2-7; 9 nucleotides match TRBD1. The CDR3 runs 15 residues. V dropped 5 bases and J dropped 6; count of bases not matched to a gene: 11. Germline V gene sequence: CDR1 SGHVS, CDR2 FNYEAQ.